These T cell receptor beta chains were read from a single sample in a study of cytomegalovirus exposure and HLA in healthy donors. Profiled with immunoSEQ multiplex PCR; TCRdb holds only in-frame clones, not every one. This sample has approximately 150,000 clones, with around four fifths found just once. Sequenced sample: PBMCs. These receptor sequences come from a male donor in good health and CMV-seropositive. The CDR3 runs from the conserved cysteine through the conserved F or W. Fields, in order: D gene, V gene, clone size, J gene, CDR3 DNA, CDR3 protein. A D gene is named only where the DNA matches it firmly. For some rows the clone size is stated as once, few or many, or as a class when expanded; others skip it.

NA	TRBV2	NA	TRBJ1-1	TGTGCCAGCAGGGGCGGGGGGGCCCTTCCTAGGGGAGCTTTCTTT	CASRGGGALPRGAFF
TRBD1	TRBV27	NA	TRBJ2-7	TGTGCCAGCAGGCCTACAGGGGCACCCTCCTACGAGCAGTACTTC	CASRPTGAPSYEQYF
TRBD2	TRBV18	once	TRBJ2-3	TGTGCCAGCTCACCGAGGACTAGCGGGGGGGCGGATACGCAGTATTTT	CASSPRTSGGADTQYF
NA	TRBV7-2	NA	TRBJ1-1	TGTGCCAGCAGCACTAGGGCCGTAGGGTCGAACACTGAAGCTTTCTTT	CASSTRAVGSNTEAFF
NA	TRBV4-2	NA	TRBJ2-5	TGTGCCAGCAGCCAAGATCAAGGAGACGAGACCCAGTACTTC	CASSQDQGDETQYF
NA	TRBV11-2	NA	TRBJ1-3	TGTGCCAGCGTTGTGGGGGGTCCCTTTGGAAACACCATATATTTT	CASVVGGPFGNTIYF
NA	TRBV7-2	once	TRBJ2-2	TGTGCCAGCAGCCGGACAGACCACACCGGGGAGCTGTTTTTT	CASSRTDHTGELFF
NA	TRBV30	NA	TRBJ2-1	TGTGCCTGGAGTAAAGGGAGCTCCTACAATGAGCAGTTCTTC	CAWSKGSSYNEQFF
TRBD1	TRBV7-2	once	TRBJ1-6	TGTGCCAGCAGCTGGGGACAGGGGAATTCACCCCTCCACTTT	CASSWGQGNSPLHF
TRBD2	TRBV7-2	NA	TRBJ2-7	TGTGCCAGCATCGGGACTAGCGGTCTCGAGCAGTACTTC	CASIGTSGLEQYF
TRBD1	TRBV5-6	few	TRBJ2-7	TGTGCCAGCAGGAAGCGACAGGGCTCCTACGAGCAGTACTTC	CASRKRQGSYEQYF
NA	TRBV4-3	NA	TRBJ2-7	TGCGCCAGCAGCCAAGGGGGCCGGGTTCCCACCTACGAGCAGTACTTC	CASSQGGRVPTYEQYF
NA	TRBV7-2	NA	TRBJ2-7	TGTGCCAGCAGCTTTGCTGGGCCACGTAAGTACGAGCAGTACTTC	CASSFAGPRKYEQYF
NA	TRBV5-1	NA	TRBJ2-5	TGCGCCAGCAGCCAGACAGGCGGGCAAGAGACCCAGTACTTC	CASSQTGGQETQYF
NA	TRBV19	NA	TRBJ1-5	TGTGCCAGTAGTATAGCTCCCCGGTCGGGGGATCAGCCCCAGCATTTT	CASSIAPRSGDQPQHF